This T cell receptor (beta chain) came from a study of regulatory T cells in long-lasting Graves disease. Indicated time point: newly diagnosed GD, antithyroid drugs for less than 3 months. PBMCs provided the RNA from which the TCR library was made. The CDR3 loop spans 19 amino acids. Unmatched junction bases numbered 13, after V lost 4 bases and J lost 2 bases. Germline V gene lookup returns CDR1 SEHNR and CDR2 FQNEAQ (reference sequence). CDR3-region Arm-PCR and iRepertoire HTBI primers produced the TCR beta libraries. TCRdb called the multiplex PCR reads again in MiXCR, with one record for every CDR3 protein. The data hold 350,000 to 400,000 distinct CDR3 sequences, with around 15% observed a single time.

This sequence joins TRBV7-9 and TRBJ2-5; 13 nucleotides match TRBD2. The source of this sequence is a female donor with Graves disease. Sequencing was performed on peripheral blood mononuclear cells (PBMCs), taken at new diagnosis, from a patient treated with antithyroid drugs. CDR3: CASSSPWGTSGIRQETQYF. The CDR3 nucleotides read TGTGCCAGCAGCTCTCCGTGGGGGACTAGCGGGATAAGACAAGAGACCCAGTACTTC.